This T cell receptor beta chain was identified in a study of T cells in Graves' hyperthyroidism and ophthalmopathy. A patient was excluded if there was uncontrolled infection, other autoimmune disease, pregnancy or lactation. The diagnostic basis comprised clinical symptoms, serum thyroxine and TRAb, thyroid ultrasound and orbital computed tomography. The source of the PBMCs was less than 12 ml of fresh peripheral blood. This clonotype has a count of ten or more. The antigen remains unidentified. The ends lost 2 bases at V and 4 bases at J; junction bases unmatched: 4. The CDR3 has 14 amino acids. Germline-derived CDR1 and CDR2 are WSHSY and SAAADI. Study-wide results and caveats: Appearing also in blood were most of the thyroid clonotypes expanded above 0.001.

Template material for amplifying TCR beta CDR3 regions consisted of RNA transcripts. HTBI primers were employed in a first-round RT-PCR of the TCR CDR3. Using its own MiXCR run on the multiplex PCR reads, TCRdb lists one record per CDR3 protein. The data contain about 610,000 distinct CDR3 sequences, approximately 14% of them singletons. This chain uses TRBV10-2 with TRBJ2-7; TRBD2 matches at 8 bases. The receptor was derived from a woman aged 40 to 49 with Graves' ophthalmopathy. Sample: blood. The CDR3 DNA is TGCGCCAGCAGTGAGAATAGCGGGACGTACGAGCAGTACTTC. Protein: CASSENSGTYEQYF.